This T cell receptor beta chain was found in a study of early T cells in non-severe SARS-CoV-2 infection. V trimming: 6 bases; J trimming: 0 bases; junction bases outside the gene matches: 2. The CDR3 runs to 14 residues. CDR1 and CDR2 from the germline V gene are SQVTM and ANQGSEA. The protocol attached unique molecular identifiers to individual cDNA molecules. Each CDR3 protein gets one entry after TCRdb re-called the 5' RACE reads with MiXCR. Among about 60,000 distinct CDR3 sequences listed, roughly an eighth were seen once. The V call is TRBV29-1, the J call TRBJ2-2; 9 nucleotides match TRBD2. The sample taken for sequencing was whole blood. This TCR was sampled from an adult who was a healthcare worker with PCR-confirmed SARS-CoV-2 infection or an uninfected control (not recorded which). The CDR3 sequence: CSVGTSPNTGELFF. The CDR3 DNA follows: TGCAGCGTCGGGACTAGCCCGAACACCGGGGAGCTGTTTTTT.